What follows describes a single T cell receptor (beta chain). Its antigen is not known. The data are from a study of T cell repertoires in cytomegalovirus infection. Study-level results: In two of eight donors, the top clonotype was HLA-C-restricted CMV-specific.

MiXCR, run by TCRdb on the reads, gives a single entry per CDR3 protein. Of 800,000 to 950,000 distinct CDR3 sequences listed, 32% were seen once; the top ten hold roughly 12%. The ends were cut back, 1 base at V and 8 bases at J, with 8 bases in the middle. CDR3 size: 13 residues. Per the germline V gene, CDR1 is MDHEN and CDR2 is SYDVKM. The receptor comes from a human donor in good health (CMV status not recorded). Some clones in this sample may be carry-over from other donors' samples. The chain is built from TRBV28 and TRBJ1-4; no firm D call. Sequencing used cultured CD8+ T cells from PBMCs, obtained from culture after CMV antigen stimulation. CDR3 sequence: CASSLYSGEKLFF. The CDR3 region has the DNA TGTGCCAGCAGTTTATACAGTGGAGAAAAACTGTTTTTT.